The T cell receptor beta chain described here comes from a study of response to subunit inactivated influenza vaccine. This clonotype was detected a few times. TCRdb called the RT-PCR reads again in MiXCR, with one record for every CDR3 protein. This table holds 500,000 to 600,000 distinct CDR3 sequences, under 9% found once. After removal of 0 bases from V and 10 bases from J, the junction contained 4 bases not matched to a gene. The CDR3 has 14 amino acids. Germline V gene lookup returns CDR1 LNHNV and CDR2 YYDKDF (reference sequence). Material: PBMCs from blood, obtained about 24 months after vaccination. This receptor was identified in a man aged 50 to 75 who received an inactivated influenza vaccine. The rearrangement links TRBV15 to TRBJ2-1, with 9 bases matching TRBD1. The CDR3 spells CATSRDQGTGEQFF. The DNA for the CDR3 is TGTGCCACCAGCAGAGATCAGGGGACAGGGGAGCAGTTCTTC.